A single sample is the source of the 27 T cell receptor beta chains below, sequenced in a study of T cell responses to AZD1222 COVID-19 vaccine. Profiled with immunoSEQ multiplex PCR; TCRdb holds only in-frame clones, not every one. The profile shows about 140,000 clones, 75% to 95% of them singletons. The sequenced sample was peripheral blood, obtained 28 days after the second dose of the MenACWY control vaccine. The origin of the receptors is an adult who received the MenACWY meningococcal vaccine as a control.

The DNA for the CDR3 is TGCAGCGTAGCGCATCAAGAGACCCAGTACTTC. Amino acids: CSVAHQETQYF. The chain is built from TRBV29-1 and TRBJ2-5; D is uncertain. The CDR3 contains 11 residues. Germline CDR1 is SQVTM and CDR2 is ANQGSEA. V lost 6 bases and J 2 bases, leaving 7 bases between the germline ends.

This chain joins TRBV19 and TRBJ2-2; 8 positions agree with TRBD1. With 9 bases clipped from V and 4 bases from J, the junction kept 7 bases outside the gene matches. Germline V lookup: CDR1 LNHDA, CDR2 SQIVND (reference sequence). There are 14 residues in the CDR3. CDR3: CASRTGSGTGELFF. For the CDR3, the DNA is TGTGCCAGCAGGACAGGGTCTGGCACCGGGGAGCTGTTTTTT.

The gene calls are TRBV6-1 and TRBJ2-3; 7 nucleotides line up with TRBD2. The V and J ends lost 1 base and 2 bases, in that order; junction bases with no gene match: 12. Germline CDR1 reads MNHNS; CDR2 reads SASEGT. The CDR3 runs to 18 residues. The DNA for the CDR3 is TGTGCCAGCAGTGAAGGGGGCGGGAGCCTCTCTTCCACAGATACGCAGTATTTT. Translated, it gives CASSEGGGSLSSTDTQYF.

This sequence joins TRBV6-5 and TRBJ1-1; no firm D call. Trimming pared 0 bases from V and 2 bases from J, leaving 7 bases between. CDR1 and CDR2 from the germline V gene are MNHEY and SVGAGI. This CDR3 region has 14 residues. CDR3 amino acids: CASSYSNRNTEAFF. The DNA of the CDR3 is TGTGCCAGCAGTTACTCGAACAGAAACACTGAAGCTTTCTTT.

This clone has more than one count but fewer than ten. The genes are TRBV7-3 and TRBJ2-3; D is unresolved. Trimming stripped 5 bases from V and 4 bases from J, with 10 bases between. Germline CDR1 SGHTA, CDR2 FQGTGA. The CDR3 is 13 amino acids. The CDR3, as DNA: TGTGCCAGCAGCCCCCCGGGCGCAGATACGCAGTATTTT. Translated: CASSPPGADTQYF.

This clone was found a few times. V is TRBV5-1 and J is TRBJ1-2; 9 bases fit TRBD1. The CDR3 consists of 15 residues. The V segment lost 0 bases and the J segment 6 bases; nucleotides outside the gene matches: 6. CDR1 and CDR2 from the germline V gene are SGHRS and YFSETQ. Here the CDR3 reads CASSLATGGGNGYTF. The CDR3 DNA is TGCGCCAGCAGCTTGGCTACAGGGGGCGGAAATGGCTACACCTTC.

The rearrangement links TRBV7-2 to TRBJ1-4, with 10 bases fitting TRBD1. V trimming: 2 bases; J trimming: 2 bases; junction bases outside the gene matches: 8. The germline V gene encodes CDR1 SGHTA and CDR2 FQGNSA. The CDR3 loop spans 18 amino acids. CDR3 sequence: CASSLRTGGRGTNEKLFF. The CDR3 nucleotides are TGTGCCAGCAGCTTACGGACAGGGGGTAGAGGGACTAATGAAAAACTGTTTTTT.

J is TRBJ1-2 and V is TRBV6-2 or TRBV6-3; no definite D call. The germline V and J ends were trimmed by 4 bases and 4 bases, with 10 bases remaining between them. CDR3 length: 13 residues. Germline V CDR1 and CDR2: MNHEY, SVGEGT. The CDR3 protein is CASSSSQLYGYTF. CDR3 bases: TGTGCCAGCAGTTCCTCCCAGCTCTATGGCTACACCTTC.

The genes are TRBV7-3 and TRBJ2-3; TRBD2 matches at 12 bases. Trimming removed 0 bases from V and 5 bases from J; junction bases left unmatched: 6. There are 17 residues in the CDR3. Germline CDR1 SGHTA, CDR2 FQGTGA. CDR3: CASSLTLAGGPEDTQYF. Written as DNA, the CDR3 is TGTGCCAGCAGCTTAACCCTAGCGGGAGGGCCGGAAGATACGCAGTATTTT.

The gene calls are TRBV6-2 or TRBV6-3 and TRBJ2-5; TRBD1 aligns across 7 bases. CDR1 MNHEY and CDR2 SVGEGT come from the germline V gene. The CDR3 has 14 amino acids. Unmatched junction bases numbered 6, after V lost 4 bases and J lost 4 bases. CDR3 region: CASSWQGVSETQYF. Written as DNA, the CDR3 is TGTGCCAGCAGTTGGCAGGGGGTGTCAGAGACCCAGTACTTC.

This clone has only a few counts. CDR3 loop: CASSLARGQGAPGGANVLTF. DNA for the CDR3: TGCGCCAGCAGCTTGGCCCGGGGACAGGGGGCGCCAGGAGGGGCCAACGTCCTGACTTTC. The J gene is TRBJ2-6, the V gene TRBV5-1, with TRBD1 matching 12 bases. V gave up 0 bases and J gave up 4 bases; unmatched junction bases: 11. The CDR3 sequence is 20 residues long. CDR1 SGHRS and CDR2 YFSETQ come from the germline V gene.

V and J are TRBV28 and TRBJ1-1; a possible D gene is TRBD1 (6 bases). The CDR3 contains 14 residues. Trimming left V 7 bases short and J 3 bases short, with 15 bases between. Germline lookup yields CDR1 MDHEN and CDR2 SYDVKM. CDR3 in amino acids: CASNKGGQYTEAFF. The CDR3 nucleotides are TGTGCCAGCAATAAGGGGGGCCAGTACACTGAAGCTTTCTTT.

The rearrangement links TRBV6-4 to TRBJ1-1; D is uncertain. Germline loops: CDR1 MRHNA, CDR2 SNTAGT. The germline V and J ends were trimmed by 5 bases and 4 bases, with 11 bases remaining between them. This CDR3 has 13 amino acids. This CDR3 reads CASSLGRGTEAFF. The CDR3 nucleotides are TGTGCCAGCAGTTTGGGTCGGGGCACTGAAGCTTTCTTT.

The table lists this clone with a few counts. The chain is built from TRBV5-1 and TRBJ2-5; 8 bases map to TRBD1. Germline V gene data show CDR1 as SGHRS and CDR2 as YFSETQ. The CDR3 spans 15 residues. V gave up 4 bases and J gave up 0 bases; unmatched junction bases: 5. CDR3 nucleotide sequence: TGCGCCAGCAGCGCATTACAGGGGGACCAAGAGACCCAGTACTTC. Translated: CASSALQGDQETQYF.

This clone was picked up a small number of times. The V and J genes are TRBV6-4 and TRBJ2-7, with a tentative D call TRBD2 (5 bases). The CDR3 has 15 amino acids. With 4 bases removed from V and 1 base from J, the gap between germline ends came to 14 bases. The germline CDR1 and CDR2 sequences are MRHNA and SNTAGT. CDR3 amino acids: CASSGGHSLSYEQYF. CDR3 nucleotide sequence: TGTGCCAGCAGTGGCGGGCACTCTCTTTCCTACGAGCAGTACTTC.

The CDR3 region has the DNA TGTGCCAGCAGCCGGGGTACGCAGAGCTCCTACGAGCAGTACTTC. Encoded protein: CASSRGTQSSYEQYF. V gene TRBV3-1 (or the pseudogene TRBV3-2) combines with J gene TRBJ2-7; D remains ambiguous. CDR1 is LGHDT and CDR2 is YNNKEL in the germline V gene (reference sequence). The germline V and J ends were trimmed by 4 bases and 0 bases, with 13 bases remaining between them. This CDR3 is 15 amino acids long.

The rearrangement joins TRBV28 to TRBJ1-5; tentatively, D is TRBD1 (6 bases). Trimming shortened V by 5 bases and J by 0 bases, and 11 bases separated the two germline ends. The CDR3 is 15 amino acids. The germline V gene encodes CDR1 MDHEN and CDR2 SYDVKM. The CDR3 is CASSHRDFSNQPQHF. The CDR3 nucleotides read TGTGCCAGCAGTCACAGGGATTTTAGCAATCAGCCCCAGCATTTT.

The CDR3 spells CASSSSRANTQYF. For the CDR3, the DNA is TGTGCCAGCAGCTCTTCTAGGGCAAATACGCAGTATTTT. The rearrangement uses TRBV7-2 and TRBJ2-3; D gene ambiguous. In germline, CDR1 is SGHTA, CDR2 FQGNSA. The length of the CDR3 is 13 residues. Trimming left V 4 bases short and J 7 bases short, with 12 bases between.

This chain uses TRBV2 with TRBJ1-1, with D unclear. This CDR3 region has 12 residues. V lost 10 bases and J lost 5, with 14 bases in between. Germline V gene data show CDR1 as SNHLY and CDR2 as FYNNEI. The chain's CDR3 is CAKKGAGTEAFF. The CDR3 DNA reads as TGTGCCAAAAAGGGAGCGGGGACTGAAGCTTTCTTT.

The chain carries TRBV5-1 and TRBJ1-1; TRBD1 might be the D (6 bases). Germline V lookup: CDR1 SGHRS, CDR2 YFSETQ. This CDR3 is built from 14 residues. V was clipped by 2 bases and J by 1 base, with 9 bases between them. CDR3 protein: CASSLEQGNTEAFF. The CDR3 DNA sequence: TGCGCCAGCAGCTTAGAACAGGGGAACACTGAAGCTTTCTTT.

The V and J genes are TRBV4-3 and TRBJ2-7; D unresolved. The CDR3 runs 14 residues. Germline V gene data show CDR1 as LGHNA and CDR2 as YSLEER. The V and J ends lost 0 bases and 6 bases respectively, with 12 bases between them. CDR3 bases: TGCGCCAGCAGCCAAGATAGAGGTCAAACCGAGCAGTACTTC. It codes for CASSQDRGQTEQYF.

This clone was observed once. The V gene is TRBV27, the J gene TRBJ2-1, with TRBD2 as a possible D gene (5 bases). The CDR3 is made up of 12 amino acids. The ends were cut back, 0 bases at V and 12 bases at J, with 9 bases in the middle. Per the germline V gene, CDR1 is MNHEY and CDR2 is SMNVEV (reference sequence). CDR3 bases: TGTGCCAGCAGTTTATCCGGGCTAGCGCAGTTCTTC. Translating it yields CASSLSGLAQFF.

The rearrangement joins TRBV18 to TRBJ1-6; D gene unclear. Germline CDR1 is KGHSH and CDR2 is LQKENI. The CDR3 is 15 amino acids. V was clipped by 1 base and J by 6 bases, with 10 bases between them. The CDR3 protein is CASSPRPDRNSPLHF. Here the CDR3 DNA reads TGTGCCAGCTCACCACGACCGGACCGTAATTCACCCCTCCACTTT.

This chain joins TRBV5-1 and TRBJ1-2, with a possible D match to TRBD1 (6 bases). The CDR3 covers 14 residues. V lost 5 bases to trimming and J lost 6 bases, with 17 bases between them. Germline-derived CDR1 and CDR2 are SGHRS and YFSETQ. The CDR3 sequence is CASSSADSGNGYTF. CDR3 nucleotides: TGCGCCAGCAGTAGCGCGGACAGTGGTAATGGCTACACCTTC.

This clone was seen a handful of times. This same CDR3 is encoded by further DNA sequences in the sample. The CDR3 DNA reads as TGTGCCAGCAGTTTATTAGTTCAGCCCCAGCATTTT. This translates into CASSLLVQPQHF. The rearrangement joins TRBV28 to TRBJ1-5; no firm D call. Trimming cost V 1 base and J 6 bases, with 4 bases left between them. CDR1 and CDR2 (germline): MDHEN, SYDVKM. The CDR3 is made up of 12 amino acids. The full variable domain, rest sourced from reference TRBV28 and TRBJ1-5, is DVKVTQSSRYLVKRTGEKVFLECVQDMDHENMFWYRQDPGLGLRLIYFSYDVKMKEKGDIPEGYSVSREKKERFSLILESASTNQTSMYLCASSLLVQPQHFGDGTRLSIL.

CDR3 loop: CASSWRFWGSTDTQYF. Written as DNA, the CDR3 is TGTGCCAGCAGCTGGAGGTTTTGGGGTAGCACAGATACGCAGTATTTT. This chain uses TRBV5-8 with TRBJ2-3; D might be TRBD2 (5 bases). The CDR3 length is 16 residues. From germline, CDR1 is SGHTS and CDR2 YDEGEE. Trimming took off 3 bases at V and 0 bases at J, with 14 bases between the two ends. Using reference TRBV5-8 and TRBJ2-3 for the parts outside the CDR3, the full variable domain is EAGVTQSPTHLIKTRGQQATLRCSPISGHTSVYWYQQALGLGLQFLLWYDEGEERNRGNFPPRFSGRQFPNYSSELNVNALELEDSALYLCASSWRFWGSTDTQYFGPGTRLTVL.

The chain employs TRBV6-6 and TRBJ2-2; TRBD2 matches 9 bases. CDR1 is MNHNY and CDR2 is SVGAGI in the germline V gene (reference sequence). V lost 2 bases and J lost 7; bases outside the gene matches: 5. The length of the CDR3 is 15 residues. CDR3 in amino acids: CASSYAGGPNGELFF. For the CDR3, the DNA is TGTGCCAGCAGTTACGCGGGAGGGCCGAACGGGGAGCTGTTTTTT.